This passage covers 16 T cell receptor beta chains from one sample sequenced in a study of cytomegalovirus exposure and HLA in healthy donors. PCR primers comprised 60 Vbeta and 13 Jbeta primers. Using immunoSEQ multiplex PCR, the repertoire was profiled, and TCRdb retains in-frame clones only, with some absent. The sample contains about 110,000 clones, roughly 78% of which appear only once. The sequencing input was PBMCs. The receptor source for this set is a middle-aged woman in good health and CMV-seronegative.

This clone came up once. The chain uses TRBV5-4 and TRBJ2-5, with D perhaps TRBD2 (6 bases). The germline V and J ends were trimmed by 0 bases and 2 bases, with 8 bases remaining between them. Germline CDR1 SGHNT, CDR2 YYREEE (reference sequence). This CDR3 is built from 14 residues. The CDR3 bases are TGTGCCAGCAGCTTGGTGAGCGGGCAAGAGACCCAGTACTTC. Translating gives CASSLVSGQETQYF.

The chain couples TRBV4-1 to TRBJ2-5; the D gene is possibly TRBD2 (6 bases). V was pared by 3 bases and J by 1 base, with 9 bases between. The germline V gene has CDR1 MGHRA and CDR2 YSYEKL. The CDR3 spans 14 residues. The CDR3 is CASSHWTTQETQYF. The CDR3 coding sequence is TGCGCCAGCAGCCACTGGACTACCCAAGAGACCCAGTACTTC.

V is TRBV6-6 and J is TRBJ2-5, with 8 bases matching TRBD1. The DNA end favors TRBJ2-7, so the J call may be wrong. This CDR3 is built from 15 residues. The germline gives CDR1 MNHNY, CDR2 SVGAGI (reference sequence). CDR3 DNA: TGTGCCAGCAGTTACGAGGGACAGGAATCCGACGAGCAGTACTTC. Translated: CASSYEGQESDEQYF.

The chain is built from TRBV27 and TRBJ1-2; the match to TRBD1 covers 9 bases. With V trimmed by 5 bases and J by 4 bases, 14 bases remained unmatched. The CDR3 sequence is 17 residues long. Per germline, CDR1 MNHEY and CDR2 SMNVEV (reference sequence). This CDR3 is CASSPRGEQGATYGYTF. The CDR3 DNA reads as TGTGCCAGCAGTCCACGGGGGGAACAGGGGGCTACCTATGGCTACACCTTC.

V usage is TRBV5-1 and J usage is TRBJ2-1; weak D call: TRBD1 (5 bases). Germline V gene data show CDR1 as SGHRS and CDR2 as YFSETQ. V shed 2 bases and J shed 9 bases, with 6 bases lying between them. The CDR3 is made up of 11 amino acids. The CDR3 protein is CASSLGVEQFF. The CDR3 DNA sequence: TGCGCCAGCAGCTTAGGGGTTGAGCAGTTCTTC.

The V call is TRBV7-8, the J call TRBJ1-1, with TRBD1 matching 8 bases. From germline, CDR1 is SGHVS and CDR2 FQNEAQ. The V gene end was trimmed by 1 base and the J gene end by 6 bases; junction bases not matched to a gene: 7. The CDR3 contains 15 residues. For the CDR3, the DNA is TGTGCCAGCAGCTTAGTAGTCGTACAGGGGGCTGAAGCTTTCTTT. Its translation is CASSLVVVQGAEAFF.

This clone was counted between two and nine times. The chain uses TRBV28 and TRBJ2-7; TRBD2 agrees at 9 bases. CDR1 and CDR2 (germline): MDHEN, SYDVKM. V was pared by 6 bases and J by 6 bases, with 9 bases of the junction left unmatched. The CDR3 is made up of 14 amino acids. The DNA of the CDR3 is TGTGCCAGCAGGCGGGGGGGGGCTGGGGGCGAGCAGTACTTC. It yields the protein CASRRGGAGGEQYF.

The genes are TRBV30 and TRBJ1-2; tentative D call: TRBD1 (5 bases). In germline, CDR1 is GTSNPN, CDR2 SVGIG (reference sequence). The CDR3 totals 13 residues. The V end lost 5 bases, the J end lost 6 bases, and 16 bases lay between the germline ends. The DNA of the CDR3 is TGTGCCTGGGGACACAGGTCAGTGGATGGCTACACCTTC. Protein sequence: CAWGHRSVDGYTF.

The rearrangement joins TRBV18 to TRBJ2-7; D not certain. Deletions cut 1 base from V and 4 bases from J, with 8 bases between. CDR1 KGHSH and CDR2 LQKENI come from the germline V gene. The CDR3 is 13 amino acids. CDR3 nucleotides: TGTGCCAGCTCACCACGCTCCAGTTACGAGCAGTACTTC. It encodes CASSPRSSYEQYF.

There are a few counts of this clone. The chain carries TRBV25-1 and TRBJ1-2; D not certain. V was pared by 3 bases and J by 0 bases, with 5 bases between. CDR3 length: 13 residues. In germline, CDR1 is MGHDK, CDR2 SYGVNS. Here the CDR3 DNA reads TGTGCCAGCAGTGAGGTAGCTAACTATGGCTACACCTTC. This gives the protein CASSEVANYGYTF.

J is TRBJ2-5 and V is TRBV6-5; TRBD2 might be the D (6 bases). From germline, CDR1 is MNHEY and CDR2 SVGAGI. The CDR3 spans 13 residues. Between the trimmed V and J ends, which lost 6 bases and 11 bases, there was a span of 19 bases. The CDR3 here is CASRADRDREQYF. DNA of the CDR3: TGTGCCAGCAGAGCCGACCGAGATCGGGAGCAGTACTTC.

This clone came up a few times. This chain joins TRBV19 and TRBJ2-5, with 13 bases identical to TRBD2. Unmatched junction bases numbered 5, after V lost 3 bases and J lost 4 bases. Looked up from germline, CDR1 is LNHDA and CDR2 is SQIVND (reference sequence). This CDR3 has 16 residues. CDR3 DNA sequence: TGTGCCAGTAGTATCCGGACTAGCGGGAGCACAGAGACCCAGTACTTC. Amino acid sequence: CASSIRTSGSTETQYF.

The chain is built from TRBV6-1 and TRBJ2-5, with 9 bases fitting TRBD2. The DNA matches TRBJ2-7 better at its end, which makes the J call doubtful. The CDR3 has 14 residues. Germline V gene data show CDR1 as MNHNS and CDR2 as SASEGT. This CDR3 is CASSLSGSSYEQYF. CDR3 sequence (DNA): TGTGCCAGCAGTCTTAGCGGGAGCTCCTACGAGCAGTACTTC.

The chain recombines TRBV9 with TRBJ2-1; 10 bases align to TRBD2. The J segment lost 0 bases and the V segment lost 1 base, leaving 4 bases of the junction unmatched. The CDR3 spans 17 residues. Germline V CDR1 and CDR2: SGDLS, YYNGEE. The CDR3, as DNA: TGTGCCAGCAGCGTACCCCGACTAGCGGGCTCCTACAATGAGCAGTTCTTC. It codes for CASSVPRLAGSYNEQFF.

This rearrangement joins TRBV4-3 to TRBJ1-2; TRBD1 aligns across 7 bases. Germline CDR1 is LGHNA and CDR2 is YSLEER. Trimming took 4 bases from V and 3 from J; bases not matched to a gene: 8. The CDR3 extends over 15 amino acids. CDR3 in amino acids: CASSPRTGEDYGYTF. For the CDR3, the DNA is TGCGCCAGCAGCCCGAGGACAGGTGAGGACTATGGCTACACCTTC.

This clone was recorded once. The chain combines TRBV7-2 with TRBJ2-7; TRBD2 agrees at 8 bases. CDR3 length equals 14 residues. The V segment lost 6 bases and the J segment 2 bases; nucleotides outside the gene matches: 6. From germline, CDR1 is SGHTA and CDR2 FQGNSA. The DNA for the CDR3 is TGTGCCAGCAGGAAACTAGCGGTTCCCTACGAGCAGTACTTC. This codes for CASRKLAVPYEQYF.